This T cell receptor (beta chain) was recorded in a study of vaccination effects on CD4 cells after COVID-19 (dated by TCRdb to 2021 to 2024). Background on the whole study: Each participant received two doses of an mRNA SARS-CoV-2 vaccine, either BNT162b2 or mRNA-1273. Pre-vaccine samples from two convalescent patients were drawn 16 days and one week before the first dose, 142 and 148 days after COVID-19 diagnosis. The study compared SARS-CoV-2 spike-specific CD4+ TCR repertoires before and after mRNA vaccination in COVID-19 convalescent patients and infection-naive vaccine recipients. A total of 9 to 11 COVID-19 convalescent patients and a handful of SARS-CoV-2-naive healthy vaccine recipients were included in the full study. The Oncomine TCR Beta short-read assay on an Illumina iSeq 100 was used to sequence cultures from other donors in the study. What the authors observed across the whole study: In convalescent patients, the post-vaccine spike-reactive repertoire consisted mainly of new vaccine-induced clones, largely distinct from infection-induced clones. The study was limited by a small number of convalescent patients and lacked early post-infection timepoints. Marked clonal contraction was observed in both infection-induced and vaccine-induced clones at late post-vaccination timepoints, consistent with waning T cell responses.

With regard to this clone: Its specific antigen is unknown. No base quality values were provided; no much bigger clone lies one nucleotide off.

In the ViraFEST assay, PBMC were stimulated with viral peptide pools, and TCR sequencing was then used to find antigen-specific CD4+ T cell clonotypes based on their expansion. After around ten days of culture, CD4+ T cells were isolated with the EasySep CD4+ T cell isolation kit. PCR-confirmed SARS-CoV-2 infection had occurred in convalescent patients between March and December 2020, before the Alpha, Beta and Delta variants emerged in the United States. A few million PBMC per well were cultured with roughly 10 ug/ml peptides in IMDM containing around 5.3% human AB serum, about 9.7 IU/ml IL-2 and gentamicin. On days 3 and 7, half of the culture medium was replaced with fresh IL-2-containing medium. Unless noted otherwise, every peptide stimulation condition was grown in triplicate wells. Using Ficoll-Paque Plus gradient centrifugation, PBMC were separated from whole blood and then either used fresh or cryopreserved at -140C. Overlapping peptide pools spanned the spike proteins of SARS-CoV-2 and the common cold coronaviruses HCoV-NL63, HCoV-OC43 and HCoV-229E. Genomic DNA was extracted from cultured CD4+ T cells with the QIAamp micro DNA kit.

From cysteine to phenylalanine, the CDR3 is 14 amino acids long. Of all the DNA, just the CDR3 is kept, 42 bases in frame from base 1. According to the germline V gene (reference sequence), CDR1 reads SEHNR and CDR2 reads FQNEAQ. Germline trimming amounts to 5 bases on V and 5 bases on J, with 8 as the count of junction bases outside the gene matches. Library creation used the immunoSEQ multiplex PCR assay. DNA from the cultured, isolated CD4+ T cells was subjected to TCR beta CDR3 sequencing. Turning to the authors' computational methods: Non-productive TCR sequences were discarded, and reads were trimmed to the CDR3 region, with only CDR3s of 7 or more amino acids retained. The MANAFEST web app was used to pick out antigen-specific clonotypes by comparing their expansion in peptide wells with that in reference cultures. Positive clones required FDR<0.05 expansion versus reference and all other wells, odds ratio above 5, and frequency above 0.1% in two replicate wells. Cross-reactive clonotypes were defined as significantly expanded in SARS-CoV-2 spike wells and in at least one common cold coronavirus spike condition. CDR3 similarity was assessed by Levenshtein distance using the stringdist R package, and unrooted trees were constructed with ape in R 3.6.1. What TCRdb holds here is the immuneACCESS table cut down to in-frame rearrangements. Part of the clones is not present; checked against another copy, under half of the missing clones reflect an unresolved V gene, and the others are unexplained. V, J and clone size were drawn from that table, and D and trimming were deduced from the DNA. The sample data list about 19,000 clones, and around 74% of these were observed just once. 15% to 20% of the sample is in the top ten clones.

The sequence links TRBV7-9 to TRBJ2-7; TRBD2 aligns with 8 central bases. The material was CD4+ T cells from PBMCs cultured with SARS-CoV-2 spike peptides, obtained before COVID-19 vaccination. In light of the paper, this sample's cell subset or site label describes: SARS-CoV-2 spike overlapping peptide pool stimulation. This clonotype originated in a human donor who had a prior SARS-CoV-2 infection. This receptor carries the CDR3 CASSPWRGAHEQYF. DNA sequence: TGTGCCAGCAGCCCGTGGCGGGGGGCTCACGAGCAGTACTTC. Reference TRBV7-9 and TRBJ2-7 proteins supply the regions before and after the CDR3; the full variable domain is: DTGVSQNPRHKITKRGQNVTFRCDPISEHNRLYWYRQTLGQGPEFLTYFQNEAQLEKSRLLSDRFSAERPKGSFSTLEIQRTEQGDSAMYLCASSPWRGAHEQYFGPGTRLTVT.